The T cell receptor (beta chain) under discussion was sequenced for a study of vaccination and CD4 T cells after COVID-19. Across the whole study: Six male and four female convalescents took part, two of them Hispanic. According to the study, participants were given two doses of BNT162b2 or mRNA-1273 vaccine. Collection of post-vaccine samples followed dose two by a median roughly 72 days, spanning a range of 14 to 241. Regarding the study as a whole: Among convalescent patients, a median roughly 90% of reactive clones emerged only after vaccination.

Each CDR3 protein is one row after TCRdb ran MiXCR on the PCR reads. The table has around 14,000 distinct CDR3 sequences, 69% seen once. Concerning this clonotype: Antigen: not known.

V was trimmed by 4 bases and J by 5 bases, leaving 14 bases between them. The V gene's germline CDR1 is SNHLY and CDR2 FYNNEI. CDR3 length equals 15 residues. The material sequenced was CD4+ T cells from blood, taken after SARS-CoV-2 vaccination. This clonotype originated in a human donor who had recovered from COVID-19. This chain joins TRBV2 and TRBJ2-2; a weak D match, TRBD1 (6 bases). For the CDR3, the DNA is TGTGCCAGCAGTGCGAGGAGGACAGCGACCGGGGAGCTGTTTTTT. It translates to CASSARRTATGELFF.